Below are 20 T cell receptor beta chains sequenced from a single sample in a study of CD8 T cells in Susac syndrome. RNA in amounts of about 0.5 to 1 ug was reverse transcribed with random hexamers. In TCRdb, the immunoSEQ multiplex PCR reads were re-called with MiXCR into one record per CDR3 protein. The data show 85,000 to 95,000 distinct CDR3 sequences, with 85% to 95% seen just once and less than 0.4% held by the top ten. The source material was CD4+ T cells from PBMCs. These receptor sequences come from a human donor with Susac syndrome.

This clonotype was recorded once. This chain connects TRBV20-1 to TRBJ1-6; D is ambiguous. This CDR3 contains 18 residues. The germline V gene encodes CDR1 DFQATT and CDR2 SNEGSKA (reference sequence). V was shortened by 1 base and J by 10 bases, with 26 bases between the two germline ends. CDR3 sequence (DNA): TGCAGTGCTAGAGTTCCTAACAAAAGGCACCCGATGGCGTCACCCCTCCACTTT. Residues: CSARVPNKRHPMASPLHF.

This chain uses TRBV29-1 with TRBJ1-2; 7 bases align to TRBD1. This CDR3 has 13 residues. Germline V gene data show CDR1 as SQVTM and CDR2 as ANQGSEA. Trimming cost V 3 bases and J 5 bases; bases outside gene matches: 6. The CDR3 DNA reads as TGCAGCGTTGATTCCGGGACAGTGTATGGCTACACCTTC. Translated: CSVDSGTVYGYTF.

The rearrangement links TRBV6-6 to TRBJ1-1; TRBD1 aligns across 7 bases. With V trimmed by 6 bases and J by 0 bases, 4 bases remained unmatched. The germline V gene has CDR1 MNHNY and CDR2 SVGAGI (reference sequence). The CDR3 extends over 14 amino acids. The CDR3 region is CASSPQGVNTEAFF. CDR3 DNA: TGTGCCAGCAGCCCCCAGGGGGTGAACACTGAAGCTTTCTTT.

This rearrangement joins TRBV3-1 to TRBJ2-5; D might be TRBD1 (6 bases). Trimming pared 2 bases from V and 5 bases from J, leaving 9 bases between. Germline loops: CDR1 LGHDT, CDR2 YNNKEL (reference sequence). The CDR3 is 13 residues long. CDR3 sequence reads: CASSQSGGETQYF. For the CDR3, the DNA is TGTGCCAGCAGCCAATCTGGGGGCGAGACCCAGTACTTC.

The chain uses TRBV28 and TRBJ2-7; 7 bases fit TRBD1. J gave up 3 bases and V 5 bases, and 4 bases lay outside the gene matches. Germline V lookup: CDR1 MDHEN, CDR2 SYDVKM. The CDR3 runs to 13 residues. The CDR3 sequence is CASSRGHGYEQYF. For the CDR3, the DNA is TGTGCCAGCAGTAGGGGGCACGGCTACGAGCAGTACTTC.

V is TRBV30 and J is TRBJ2-7, with 9 bases matching TRBD1. CDR3 length equals 13 residues. The J segment lost 2 bases and the V segment lost 2 bases, leaving 1 base of the junction unmatched. The germline V gene has CDR1 GTSNPN and CDR2 SVGIG (reference sequence). The chain's CDR3 is CAWSTGGPYEQYF. CDR3 in DNA: TGTGCCTGGAGTACAGGGGGCCCCTACGAGCAGTACTTC.

The chain has TRBV4-3 and TRBJ1-2, with D perhaps TRBD1 (5 bases). Germline V CDR1 and CDR2: LGHNA, YSLEER. V lost 0 bases and J 2 bases, leaving 10 bases between the germline ends. The CDR3 has 15 residues. DNA of the CDR3: TGCGCCAGCAGCCAAGATAAGGGGTGGAACTATGGCTACACCTTC. It translates to CASSQDKGWNYGYTF.

This chain connects TRBV9 to TRBJ2-3; tentatively, D is TRBD2 (5 bases). The CDR3 runs to 16 residues. V was shortened by 0 bases and J by 2 bases, with 13 bases between the two germline ends. Germline V CDR1 and CDR2: SGDLS, YYNGEE. The CDR3 bases are TGTGCCAGCAGCGTAGCGCCTAGCCCAAACACAGATACGCAGTATTTT. It specifies CASSVAPSPNTDTQYF.

The V gene is TRBV9, the J gene TRBJ1-2; 11 bases agree with TRBD1. CDR1 is SGDLS and CDR2 is YYNGEE in the germline V gene. The V gene end was trimmed by 4 bases and the J gene end by 3 bases; junction bases not matched to a gene: 11. The CDR3 has 17 residues. The CDR3 loop reads CASSPDYRDRGDYGYTF. CDR3 coding DNA: TGTGCCAGCAGCCCCGACTACAGGGACAGGGGGGACTATGGCTACACCTTC.

The chain is built from TRBV2 and TRBJ1-4; D possibly corresponds to TRBD1 (5 bases). The CDR3 has 14 residues. The germline V and J ends were trimmed by 3 bases and 6 bases, with 11 bases remaining between them. From germline, CDR1 is SNHLY and CDR2 FYNNEI. The CDR3 DNA reads TGTGCCAGCAGTGATCGGGGGGAGGATGAAAAACTGTTTTTT. The encoded protein is CASSDRGEDEKLFF.

This chain joins TRBV20-1 and TRBJ1-5; 8 bases agree with TRBD1. Germline CDR1 DFQATT, CDR2 SNEGSKA (reference sequence). Trimming removed 1 base from V and 6 bases from J; junction bases left unmatched: 5. The CDR3 has 14 residues. This CDR3 reads CSARVDRVGQPQHF. CDR3 bases: TGCAGTGCTAGAGTGGACAGGGTGGGTCAGCCCCAGCATTTT.

The chain combines TRBV12-3 or TRBV12-4 with TRBJ2-5; D is ambiguous. The CDR3 loop spans 13 amino acids. The ends were cut back, 4 bases at V and 0 bases at J, with 6 bases in the middle. CDR3 residues: CASSYEYQETQYF. The CDR3 DNA follows: TGTGCCAGCAGTTACGAGTACCAAGAGACCCAGTACTTC.

CDR3 region: CAWTGTSVYNEQFF. The CDR3 nucleotides are TGTGCCTGGACCGGGACTAGTGTATACAATGAGCAGTTCTTC. This chain links TRBV30 with TRBJ2-1, with 8 bases identical to TRBD2. CDR3 length: 14 residues. Trimming at V came to 4 bases and at J to 4 bases, leaving 6 bases not matched to a gene. Germline V gene sequence: CDR1 GTSNPN, CDR2 SVGIG (reference sequence).

V and J are TRBV12-3 or TRBV12-4 and TRBJ1-4; 9 bases are a match to TRBD1. This CDR3 is built from 14 residues. J was trimmed by 9 bases and V by 3 bases; bases with no gene match: 5. The CDR3 DNA follows: TGTGCCAGCAGTTTTGCGGGACAGGGTCAAAAACTGTTTTTT. Protein product: CASSFAGQGQKLFF.

The chain is built from TRBV20-1 and TRBJ2-7, with 13 nucleotides matching TRBD2. V was pared by 4 bases and J by 5 bases, with 8 bases of the junction left unmatched. Looked up from germline, CDR1 is DFQATT and CDR2 is SNEGSKA (reference sequence). The CDR3 runs to 15 residues. The CDR3, as DNA: TGCAGTGCTACCATCCCGGGACTAGCGGGACACGAGCAGTACTTC. This gives the protein CSATIPGLAGHEQYF.

The V and J genes are TRBV5-4 and TRBJ2-1; TRBD2 agrees at 11 bases. V lost 4 bases and J lost 4; bases outside the gene matches: 10. The germline CDR1 and CDR2 sequences are SGHNT and YYREEE (reference sequence). The CDR3 runs 17 residues. The CDR3 DNA reads as TGTGCCAGCAGCACGAAACTAGCGGGGGTCCTATACAATGAGCAGTTCTTC. This sequence encodes CASSTKLAGVLYNEQFF.

The genes are TRBV20-1 and TRBJ1-5, with 10 bases identical to TRBD1. The trim removed 6 bases at V and 7 bases at J, leaving 6 bases unmatched. Per germline, CDR1 DFQATT and CDR2 SNEGSKA (reference sequence). The length of the CDR3 is 13 residues. CDR3 DNA: TGCAGTGCCCGACAGGGGGCAGGACAGCCCCAGCATTTT. Its protein is CSARQGAGQPQHF.

This chain uses TRBV30 with TRBJ1-2, with D possibly matching TRBD1 (5 bases). Per germline, CDR1 GTSNPN and CDR2 SVGIG (reference sequence). Trimming took 0 bases from V and 5 from J, leaving 13 bases between them. This CDR3 comprises 14 residues. CDR3 sequence reads: CAWSVLGQNYGYTF. The DNA of the CDR3 is TGTGCCTGGAGTGTACTTGGACAAAATTATGGCTACACCTTC. The variable domain in full, with the rest retrieved from reference TRBV30 and TRBJ1-2, is SQTIHQWPATLVQPVGSPLSLECTVEGTSNPNLYWYRQAAGRGLQLLFYSVGIGQISSEVPQNLSASRPQDRQFILSSKKLLLSDSGFYLCAWSVLGQNYGYTFGSGTRLTVV.

V gene TRBV20-1 combines with J gene TRBJ2-3; D may be TRBD1 or TRBD2 (5 bases each). The CDR3 totals 16 residues. V was shortened by 5 bases and J by 3 bases, with 21 bases between the two germline ends. Germline CDR1 reads DFQATT; CDR2 reads SNEGSKA (reference sequence). The CDR3 here is CSAPKTGTAETDTQYF. CDR3 in DNA: TGCAGTGCTCCCAAAACCGGGACGGCCGAGACAGATACGCAGTATTTT.

CDR3 loop: CASSQDSARDTQYF. The CDR3 DNA is TGCGCCAGCAGCCAAGATTCGGCCCGAGATACGCAGTATTTT. The rearrangement uses TRBV4-3 and TRBJ2-3; D call uncertain. Germline loops: CDR1 LGHNA, CDR2 YSLEER. This CDR3 has 14 residues. Trimming took off 0 bases at V and 5 bases at J, with 9 bases between the two ends.